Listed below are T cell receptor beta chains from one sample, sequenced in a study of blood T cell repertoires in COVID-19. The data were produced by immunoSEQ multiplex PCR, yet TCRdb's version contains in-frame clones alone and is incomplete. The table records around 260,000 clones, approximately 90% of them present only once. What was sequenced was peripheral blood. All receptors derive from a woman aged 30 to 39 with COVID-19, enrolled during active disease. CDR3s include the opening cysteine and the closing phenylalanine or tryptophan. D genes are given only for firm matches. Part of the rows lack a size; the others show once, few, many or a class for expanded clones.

CASSSASGAPYEQYF | TGTGCCAGCTCATCTGCTTCAGGGGCCCCCTACGAGCAGTACTTC | - | TRBV18 | - | TRBJ2-7
CASSFQDTGGGGYGYTF | TGCGCCAGCAGCTTCCAGGACACAGGGGGTGGTGGCTATGGCTACACCTTC | - | TRBV4-1 | TRBD1 | TRBJ1-2
CASSSPAGGTEAFF | TGTGCCAGCAGTTCCCCGGCAGGGGGGACTGAAGCTTTCTTT | once | TRBV28 | TRBD1 | TRBJ1-1
CASSQDLGSSGNTIYF | TGTGCCAGCAGCCAAGATTTGGGGAGCTCTGGAAACACCATATATTTT | - | TRBV4-2 | - | TRBJ1-3
CASSEFLGGNTQYF | TGTGCCAGCAGTGAATTTTTGGGGGGAAATACGCAGTATTTT | - | TRBV6-1 | - | TRBJ2-3
CASSLGGGNTEAFF | TGCGCCAGCAGCTTGGGCGGAGGAAACACTGAAGCTTTCTTT | - | TRBV5-1 | - | TRBJ1-1
CASSSTTNYGYTF | TGTGCCAGCAGTTCGACAACTAACTATGGCTACACCTTC | - | TRBV6-6 | - | TRBJ1-2
CASSSTGPQHF | TGTGCCAGCAGTTCAACGGGGCCCCAGCATTTT | - | TRBV12-3/TRBV12-4 | - | TRBJ1-5
CASSYSGTDSPLHF | TGTGCCAGCAGTTACTCCGGGACAGATTCACCCCTCCACTTT | - | TRBV6-5 | TRBD1 | TRBJ1-6
CASSYGQLNTEAFF | TGTGCCAGCAGTTACGGACAGTTGAACACTGAAGCTTTCTTT | - | TRBV6-6 | - | TRBJ1-1
CASSTGRVTEAFF | TGTGCCAGCAGTACGGGGAGGGTGACTGAAGCTTTCTTT | - | TRBV25-1 | - | TRBJ1-1
CASSHRTGTSGPSSYNEQFF | TGTGCCAGCAGCCATCGTACCGGGACTAGCGGGCCTAGCTCCTACAATGAGCAGTTCTTC | - | TRBV2 | TRBD2 | TRBJ2-1
CASSLPFGAGEVIEQYF | TGTGCCAGCAGTTTGCCCTTTGGTGCGGGAGAGGTGATCGAGCAGTACTTC | - | TRBV28 | TRBD2 | TRBJ2-7
CASSIVSGNTEAFF | TGTGCCAGTAGTATAGTATCAGGGAACACTGAAGCTTTCTTT | - | TRBV19 | - | TRBJ1-1
CSARKGETQYF | TGCAGTGCCCGGAAGGGGGAGACCCAGTACTTC | - | TRBV20-1 | - | TRBJ2-5
CATGSDRAAPGANVLTF | TGTGCCACCGGCTCGGACAGAGCGGCGCCTGGGGCCAACGTCCTGACTTTC | once | TRBV24-1 | - | TRBJ2-6
CASSQTVAGGRNEQYF | TGCGCCAGCAGCCAGACCGTAGCGGGAGGGAGGAACGAGCAGTACTTC | - | TRBV4-1 | TRBD2 | TRBJ2-7
CASSYSPGGDGYTF | TGTGCCAGCAGTTACTCACCAGGGGGAGATGGCTACACCTTC | - | TRBV6-5 | TRBD1 | TRBJ1-2
CASSFPKYEQYF | TGTGCCAGCAGCTTCCCCAAATACGAGCAGTACTTC | once | TRBV7-9 | - | TRBJ2-7
CASSPVSSGGNYGYTF | TGTGCCAGTAGTCCCGTAAGCTCCGGAGGTAACTATGGCTACACCTTC | - | TRBV19 | - | TRBJ1-2
CARTLLAGGYNEQFF | TGTGCCAGAACTTTACTAGCGGGAGGCTACAATGAGCAGTTCTTC | - | TRBV5-3 | TRBD2 | TRBJ2-1
CASSLDRVNTGELFF | TGCGCCAGCAGCTTGGACAGGGTAAACACCGGGGAGCTGTTTTTT | - | TRBV5-1 | - | TRBJ2-2
CASRLAGANTGELFF | TGTGCCAGCAGGTTAGCGGGGGCGAACACCGGGGAGCTGTTTTTT | - | TRBV5-6 | TRBD2 | TRBJ2-2
CASSLETGPFESYNEQFF | TGCGCCAGCAGCTTGGAGACAGGCCCTTTCGAATCCTACAATGAGCAGTTCTTC | - | TRBV5-1 | - | TRBJ2-1
CASSTGTSGIYEQYF | TGCGCCAGCAGCACTGGGACTAGCGGAATCTACGAGCAGTACTTC | - | TRBV5-1 | TRBD2 | TRBJ2-7
CASSRQGASTEAFF | TGTGCCAGCAGCAGACAGGGGGCTAGCACTGAAGCTTTCTTT | - | TRBV9 | TRBD1 | TRBJ1-1
CASSSTGVAFF | TGTGCCAGCAGTAGTACAGGGGTCGCTTTCTTT | - | TRBV6-5 | TRBD1 | TRBJ1-1
CASSLSLAGERPHEQFF | TGTGCCAGCAGCTTAAGTCTAGCGGGAGAGAGACCGCATGAGCAGTTCTTC | - | TRBV11-2 | TRBD2 | TRBJ2-1
CASSLGLHYEQYF | TGTGCCAGCAGTTTGGGACTGCACTACGAGCAGTACTTC | - | TRBV12-3/TRBV12-4 | - | TRBJ2-7
CAWSIVLASNEQFF | TGTGCCTGGAGTATTGTTTTAGCCTCCAATGAGCAGTTCTTC | - | TRBV30 | - | TRBJ2-1
CASRDGTHPFDEQFF | TGTGCCAGCAGGGACGGGACTCACCCCTTCGATGAGCAGTTCTTC | - | TRBV5-4 | - | TRBJ2-1
CASSEGRGTNQPQHF | TGTGCCAGCAGTGAAGGCAGGGGGACGAATCAGCCCCAGCATTTT | - | TRBV6-1 | TRBD1 | TRBJ1-5
CASRGDPYEQYF | TGTGCCAGCAGGGGCGACCCCTACGAGCAGTACTTC | - | TRBV2 | - | TRBJ2-7
CASSTGTGEYTEAFF | TGTGCCAGTAGTACCGGGACAGGGGAGTACACTGAAGCTTTCTTT | - | TRBV19 | TRBD1 | TRBJ1-1
CSVHGGPNTDTQYF | TGCAGCGTTCACGGGGGGCCCAACACAGATACGCAGTATTTT | - | TRBV29-1 | - | TRBJ2-3
CASSPQGIQPQHF | TGTGCCAGCAGTCCCCAGGGGATCCAGCCCCAGCATTTT | - | TRBV12-3/TRBV12-4 | - | TRBJ1-5
CASSPKDRYHEQYF | TGTGCCAGCAGCCCTAAAGACAGGTACCACGAGCAGTACTTC | - | TRBV7-3 | - | TRBJ2-7
CASSLGPRIGLAGPYEQYF | TGCGCCAGCAGCTTGGGACCCAGAATTGGACTAGCGGGACCCTACGAGCAGTACTTC | - | TRBV5-1 | TRBD2 | TRBJ2-7
CSASRQANTEAFF | TGCAGTGCTAGTAGACAGGCGAACACTGAAGCTTTCTTT | - | TRBV20-1 | - | TRBJ1-1
CASSSQTSQRPTDTQYF | TGTGCCAGCAGCTCCCAGACGTCCCAGCGCCCCACAGATACGCAGTATTTT | - | TRBV11-3 | - | TRBJ2-3
CASSVGTANTGELFF | TGTGCCAGCAGCGTCGGGACAGCGAACACCGGGGAGCTGTTTTTT | - | TRBV11-2 | TRBD1 | TRBJ2-2
CASSTSRTGRGYTF | TGTGCCAGTAGTACGAGCCGGACAGGGCGCGGCTACACCTTC | - | TRBV19 | TRBD1 | TRBJ1-2
CASGGGSTYNEQFF | TGTGCTAGTGGTGGAGGAAGCACTTACAATGAGCAGTTCTTC | once | TRBV12-5 | - | TRBJ2-1
CASSPGHQNTEAFF | TGTGCCAGCAGTCCGGGACATCAGAACACTGAAGCTTTCTTT | - | TRBV6-4 | - | TRBJ1-1
CASSLFQSIQETQYF | TGTGCCAGCAGCTTATTCCAGTCGATTCAAGAGACCCAGTACTTC | - | TRBV7-6 | - | TRBJ2-5
CASSSPQGPQETQYF | TGTGCCAGCAGTTCACCCCAGGGTCCTCAAGAGACCCAGTACTTC | - | TRBV7-9 | - | TRBJ2-5
CASSYLGLALVGELFF | TGTGCCAGCAGTTACCTCGGGCTAGCGCTGGTCGGGGAGCTGTTTTTT | few | TRBV6-2/TRBV6-3 | - | TRBJ2-2
CASSLRAQSSGNTIYF | TGCGCCAGCAGCCTCAGGGCCCAGAGCTCTGGAAACACCATATATTTT | - | TRBV4-1 | - | TRBJ1-3
CASSIGQGASQPQHF | TGTGCCAGTAGTATTGGGCAGGGGGCTTCTCAGCCCCAGCATTTT | - | TRBV19 | TRBD1 | TRBJ1-5
CAISEVSGSSEQYF | TGTGCCATCAGTGAGGTTAGCGGGAGTTCCGAGCAGTACTTC | - | TRBV10-3 | TRBD2 | TRBJ2-7
CATSDGTSGSAYNEQFF | TGTGCCACCAGTGATGGGACTAGCGGGAGTGCCTACAATGAGCAGTTCTTC | - | TRBV24-1 | TRBD2 | TRBJ2-1
CASSSYGTSGDSTDTQYF | TGTGCCAGCAGCTCATATGGGACTAGCGGGGACAGCACAGATACGCAGTATTTT | - | TRBV7-2 | TRBD2 | TRBJ2-3
CASSLGVLADDRTTDTQYF | TGTGCCAGCAGCTTAGGTGTACTGGCGGATGATAGAACCACAGATACGCAGTATTTT | - | TRBV5-4 | - | TRBJ2-3
CASSEPRDRVEKLFF | TGTGCCAGCAGTGAGCCCCGGGACAGGGTCGAAAAACTGTTTTTT | - | TRBV6-1 | TRBD1 | TRBJ1-4